The next 2 T cell receptor beta chains were all read from a single sample in a study of early T cells in non-severe SARS-CoV-2 infection. Each CDR3 protein is one row after TCRdb ran MiXCR on the 5' RACE reads. Of some 98,000 distinct CDR3 sequences in the sample, roughly 11% were seen once. Material for sequencing was whole blood. The receptors stem from an adult who was a healthcare worker with PCR-confirmed SARS-CoV-2 infection or an uninfected control (not recorded which).

This clonotype turned up a few times. The chain has TRBV29-1 and TRBJ2-3, with D perhaps TRBD1 or TRBD2 (5 bases each). This CDR3 spans 15 amino acids. The V and J ends lost 2 bases and 4 bases respectively, with 16 bases between them. Germline CDR1 SQVTM, CDR2 ANQGSEA. The CDR3 DNA reads TGCAGCGTTGAATGGCAGGGAGTAATCCCAGATACGCAGTATTTT. This translates into CSVEWQGVIPDTQYF.

The chain recombines TRBV6-2 or TRBV6-3 with TRBJ1-5; D ambiguous. The germline V gene encodes CDR1 MNHEY and CDR2 SVGEGT. The CDR3 covers 14 residues. V lost 6 bases, J lost 2 bases, and 11 bases lay in between. The CDR3 DNA reads as TGTGCCAGCAGCAAATTCGGGGGCAATCAGCCCCAGCATTTT. Residues: CASSKFGGNQPQHF.